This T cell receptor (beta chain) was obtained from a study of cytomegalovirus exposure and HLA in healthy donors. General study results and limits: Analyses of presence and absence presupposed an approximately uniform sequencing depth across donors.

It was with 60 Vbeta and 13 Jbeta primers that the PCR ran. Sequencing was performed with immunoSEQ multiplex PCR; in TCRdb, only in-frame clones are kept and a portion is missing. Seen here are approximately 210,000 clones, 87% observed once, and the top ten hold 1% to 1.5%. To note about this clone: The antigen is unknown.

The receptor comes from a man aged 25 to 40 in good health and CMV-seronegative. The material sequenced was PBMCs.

DNA for the CDR3: TGTGCCAGCAATTTCTTACTCGGAAACACCATATATTTT. This translates into CASNFLLGNTIYF. The chain uses TRBV28 and TRBJ1-3; D unclear. V gave up 7 bases and J gave up 4 bases, with 11 bases separating them. There are 13 residues in the CDR3. Germline CDR1 is MDHEN and CDR2 is SYDVKM.